The 24 T cell receptor beta chains below come from one sample, sequenced in a study of blood T cell repertoires in COVID-19. Libraries were prepared by immunoSEQ multiplex PCR; TCRdb keeps only in-frame clonotypes and omits some of them. The sample includes fewer than 500,000 clones, around 89% of them seen just once. Sequencing was done on a sample of peripheral blood. All receptors come from a woman between 25 and 40 years old with acute or convalescent COVID-19.

In DNA form, the CDR3 reads TGCAGCGTTGAAGATGGGGCTAGCGGGAGAGTCACAGATACGCAGTATTTT. This encodes CSVEDGASGRVTDTQYF. The J gene is TRBJ2-3, the V gene TRBV29-1, with 10 bases fitting TRBD2. The CDR3 is 17 amino acids. The trim removed 0 bases at V and 2 bases at J, leaving 8 bases unmatched. Germline CDR1 and CDR2: SQVTM and ANQGSEA.

This chain connects TRBV28 to TRBJ1-2; D is unclear. Germline assignment: CDR1 MDHEN and CDR2 SYDVKM. The V end lost 6 bases, the J end lost 0 bases, and 8 bases lay between the germline ends. The CDR3 has 13 amino acids. The CDR3 here is CASSLTSNYGYTF. The DNA of the CDR3 is TGTGCCAGCAGCCTTACATCTAACTATGGCTACACCTTC.

This sequence joins TRBV29-1 and TRBJ1-2; no clear D gene. The germline gives CDR1 SQVTM, CDR2 ANQGSEA. The CDR3 runs 13 residues. Deletions cut 4 bases from V and 8 bases from J, with 17 bases between. The CDR3, as DNA: TGCAGCGTTGGTGACGGGGTGGAGTTGGGCTACACCTTC. It specifies CSVGDGVELGYTF.

The J gene is TRBJ2-2, the V gene TRBV30; D is unresolved. Germline values: CDR1 GTSNPN, CDR2 SVGIG (reference sequence). V lost 2 bases to trimming and J lost 0 bases, with 7 bases between them. This CDR3 comprises 14 residues. As DNA, the CDR3 is TGTGCCTGGAGTCCCGACACGAACACCGGGGAGCTGTTTTTT. Translation gives CAWSPDTNTGELFF.

The chain recombines TRBV7-9 with TRBJ1-2; D might be TRBD1 (6 bases). Per the germline V gene, CDR1 is SEHNR and CDR2 is FQNEAQ (reference sequence). There are 12 residues in the CDR3. Trimming cost V 9 bases and J 4 bases, with 12 bases left between them. The CDR3 loop reads CASSGQFYGYTF. The CDR3 bases are TGTGCCAGTTCCGGACAGTTCTATGGCTACACCTTC.

The chain has TRBV6-5 and TRBJ2-3; TRBD2 is a possible D gene (5 bases). The CDR3 runs to 12 residues. V shed 5 bases and J shed 5 bases, with 8 bases lying between them. Per the germline V gene, CDR1 is MNHEY and CDR2 is SVGAGI. The chain's CDR3 is CASSRGRDTQYF. DNA for the CDR3: TGTGCCAGCAGTCGGGGTAGAGATACGCAGTATTTT.

V gene TRBV5-8 combines with J gene TRBJ1-2, with 10 bases aligning to TRBD1. Trimming cost V 6 bases and J 6 bases; bases outside gene matches: 8. Germline loops: CDR1 SGHTS, CDR2 YDEGEE. The CDR3 contains 14 residues. This chain's CDR3 is CASTLTGGFDGYTF. The CDR3 bases are TGTGCCAGCACCCTGACAGGGGGCTTTGATGGCTACACCTTC.

The chain joins TRBV3-1 (or the pseudogene TRBV3-2) to TRBJ1-2, with 8 bases identical to TRBD1. The CDR3 length is 15 residues. Germline CDR1 is LGHDT and CDR2 is YNNKEL (reference sequence). V shed 1 base and J 7 bases; nucleotides not matched to a gene: 8. CDR3 sequence reads: CASSQGSQGALGYTF. In DNA form, the CDR3 reads TGTGCCAGCAGCCAAGGGTCCCAGGGGGCGCTTGGCTACACCTTC.

The chain employs TRBV4-1 and TRBJ2-3; D ambiguous. The V gene's germline CDR1 is MGHRA and CDR2 YSYEKL. The CDR3 spans 11 residues. The germline V and J ends were trimmed by 5 bases and 6 bases, with 6 bases remaining between them. The CDR3 spells CASSTRDTQYF. The CDR3 DNA follows: TGCGCCAGCAGCACCCGGGATACGCAGTATTTT.

The rearrangement joins TRBV19 to TRBJ1-2, with 10 bases identical to TRBD1. Germline CDR1 is LNHDA and CDR2 is SQIVND (reference sequence). V lost 5 bases and J lost 7; bases outside the gene matches: 13. The CDR3 is 16 amino acids. The CDR3 DNA reads as TGTGCCAGTAGTTCCCTTCCGGGACAGGGGAGGCTTGGCTACACCTTC. Protein product: CASSSLPGQGRLGYTF.

This chain connects TRBV15 to TRBJ2-7; D not certain. The V gene's germline CDR1 is LNHNV and CDR2 YYDKDF (reference sequence). V was shortened by 1 base and J by 7 bases, with 11 bases between the two germline ends. The CDR3 totals 13 residues. The CDR3 spells CATSRGHFPEQYF. The CDR3 region has the DNA TGTGCCACCAGCAGAGGACACTTCCCAGAGCAGTACTTC.

The chain combines TRBV28 with TRBJ2-1, with TRBD2 matching over 13 bases. In germline, CDR1 is MDHEN, CDR2 SYDVKM. This CDR3 is 17 amino acids long. With V trimmed by 6 bases and J by 0 bases, 5 bases remained unmatched. The CDR3 loop reads CASRPTSGGTSYNEQFF. CDR3 in DNA: TGTGCCAGCAGGCCGACTAGCGGGGGGACCTCCTACAATGAGCAGTTCTTC.

The gene calls are TRBV2 and TRBJ2-7, with D unresolved. This CDR3 is 11 amino acids long. Germline CDR1 and CDR2: SNHLY and FYNNEI. The V and J ends lost 8 bases and 2 bases respectively, with 7 bases between them. DNA of the CDR3: TGTGCCAGCCTTCAGGCCTACGAGCAGTACTTC. It is translated as CASLQAYEQYF. The whole variable domain, remainder taken from reference TRBV2 and TRBJ2-7, is EPEVTQTPSHQVTQMGQEVILRCVPISNHLYFYWYRQILGQKVEFLVSFYNNEISEKSEIFDDQFSVERPDGSNFTLKIRSTKLEDSAMYFCASLQAYEQYFGPGTRLTVT.

The chain links TRBV15 to TRBJ1-6; D is undetermined. The germline gives CDR1 LNHNV, CDR2 YYDKDF (reference sequence). This CDR3 has 15 amino acids. The V and J ends lost 0 bases and 7 bases respectively, with 10 bases between them. DNA for the CDR3: TGTGCCACCAGCAGAGACCCGCGCGGGAATTCACCCCTCCACTTT. Protein sequence: CATSRDPRGNSPLHF.

The V call is TRBV27, the J call TRBJ1-5; TRBD1 is a possible D gene (6 bases). Per germline, CDR1 MNHEY and CDR2 SMNVEV (reference sequence). This CDR3 is 14 amino acids long. Trimming took 6 bases from V and 3 from J, leaving 12 bases between them. The CDR3 loop is CASSQTGHNQPQHF. In DNA, the CDR3 is TGTGCCAGCAGCCAAACAGGGCACAATCAGCCCCAGCATTTT.

On this clone itself: A read error may account for a junction end that differs from germline. The chain couples TRBV7-2 to TRBJ1-2, with 7 bases matching TRBD1. CDR3 size: 16 residues. CDR1 and CDR2 from the germline V gene are SGHTA and FQGNSA. CDR3 nucleotides: TGTGCCAGCAGCTTAGCGGGTACAGGGGCAGGCTATGGCCACACCTTC. It specifies CASSLAGTGAGYGHTF.

This clone was seen at least ten times. The chain combines TRBV6-5 with TRBJ1-1; weak D call: TRBD1 (5 bases). Germline loops: CDR1 MNHEY, CDR2 SVGAGI. This CDR3 region has 15 residues. V shed 6 bases and J shed 2 bases, with 16 bases lying between them. The DNA for the CDR3 is TGTGCCAGCAGGATGACAGCGGGCGTAAACACTGAAGCTTTCTTT. This gives the protein CASRMTAGVNTEAFF.

This clone appeared once. This rearrangement joins TRBV5-5 to TRBJ1-1; 7 bases line up with TRBD1. This CDR3 has 12 residues. Germline V gene sequence: CDR1 SGHKS, CDR2 YYEKEE (reference sequence). J lost 5 bases, V lost 4 bases, and 2 bases had no gene match. The CDR3 reads CASSEQGTEAFF. CDR3 DNA: TGTGCCAGCAGCGAACAGGGGACTGAAGCTTTCTTT.

This rearrangement joins TRBV28 to TRBJ2-7, with no clear D. V lost 8 bases, J lost 7 bases, and 9 bases lay in between. Germline V CDR1 and CDR2: MDHEN, SYDVKM. The CDR3 length is 10 residues. DNA for the CDR3: TGTGCCAGCGGTAGTGGTGAGCAGTACTTC. Translated, it gives CASGSGEQYF.

This chain uses TRBV7-9 with TRBJ1-5; D not certain. Trimming pared 3 bases from V and 0 bases from J, leaving 3 bases between. The length of the CDR3 is 13 residues. Germline V gene sequence: CDR1 SEHNR, CDR2 FQNEAQ (reference sequence). The CDR3 protein is CASSLASNQPQHF. DNA of the CDR3: TGTGCCAGCAGCTTGGCTAGCAATCAGCCCCAGCATTTT.

This clone was picked up a small number of times. The CDR3 nucleotides read TGCAGCGTTGAAGGGCGAGAGGCGACCTATGGCTACACCTTC. It translates to CSVEGREATYGYTF. The chain links TRBV29-1 to TRBJ1-2; D gene unclear. The CDR3 extends over 14 amino acids. Trimming took off 1 base at V and 4 bases at J, with 13 bases between the two ends. Per the germline V gene, CDR1 is SQVTM and CDR2 is ANQGSEA. The variable domain in full, with the rest retrieved from reference TRBV29-1 and TRBJ1-2, is SAVISQKPSRDICQRGTSLTIQCQVDSQVTMMFWYRQQPGQSLTLIATANQGSEATYESGFVIDKFPISRPNLTFSTLTVSNMSPEDSSIYLCSVEGREATYGYTFGSGTRLTVV.

The chain employs TRBV6-1 and TRBJ2-3; 11 bases match TRBD2. V trimming: 2 bases; J trimming: 5 bases; junction bases outside the gene matches: 6. The CDR3 extends over 16 amino acids. Germline V gene data show CDR1 as MNHNS and CDR2 as SASEGT. CDR3 in DNA: TGTGCCAGCAGTGAACTTAGCGGGGGGGTTAAAGATACGCAGTATTTT. Protein product: CASSELSGGVKDTQYF.

The V gene is TRBV19, the J gene TRBJ1-1; 9 bases fit TRBD1. Unmatched junction bases numbered 18, after V lost 6 bases and J lost 1 base. The germline gives CDR1 LNHDA, CDR2 SQIVND (reference sequence). This CDR3 spans 19 amino acids. The CDR3 sequence: CASSGLPGQGFAGNTEAFF. CDR3 DNA: TGTGCCAGTAGCGGATTGCCGGGACAGGGTTTCGCGGGGAACACTGAAGCTTTCTTT.

The chain has TRBV6-2 or TRBV6-3 and TRBJ1-5, with a possible D match to TRBD1 (6 bases). In germline, CDR1 is MNHEY, CDR2 SVGEGT. Trimming shortened V by 2 bases and J by 6 bases, and 14 bases separated the two germline ends. CDR3 length: 15 residues. The CDR3 region has the DNA TGTGCCAGCAGTTACCTCCAGGGGATAAGTCAGCCCCAGCATTTT. It is translated as CASSYLQGISQPQHF.